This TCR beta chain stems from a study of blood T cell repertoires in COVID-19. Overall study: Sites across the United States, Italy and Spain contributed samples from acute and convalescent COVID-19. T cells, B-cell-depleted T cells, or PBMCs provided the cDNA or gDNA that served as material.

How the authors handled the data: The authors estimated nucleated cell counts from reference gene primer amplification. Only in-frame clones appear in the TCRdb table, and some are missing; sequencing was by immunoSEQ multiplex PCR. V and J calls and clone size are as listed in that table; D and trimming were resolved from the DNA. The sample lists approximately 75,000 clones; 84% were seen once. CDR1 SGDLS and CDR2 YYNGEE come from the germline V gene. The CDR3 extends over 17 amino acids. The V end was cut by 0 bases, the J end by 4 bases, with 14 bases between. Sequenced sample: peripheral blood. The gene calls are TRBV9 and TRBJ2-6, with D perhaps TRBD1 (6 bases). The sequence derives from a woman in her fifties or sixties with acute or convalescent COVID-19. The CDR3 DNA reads TGTGCCAGCAGCGTAGGCCAGGGGCTTAGCGGGGCCAACGTCCTGACTTTC. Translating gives CASSVGQGLSGANVLTF.